Listed below are T cell receptor beta chains from one sample, sequenced in a study of shared clonotypes between healthy human individuals. Clones were read by immunoSEQ multiplex PCR, and TCRdb kept only the in-frame ones, dropping some. This sample yields about 730,000 clones, of which 55% to 80% are seen a single time; around 1.8% belongs to the top ten. Sequencing was done on a sample of memory CD4+ T cells sorted from blood. The receptors derive from a woman in her 30s in good health. Both conserved end residues are part of each CDR3. D genes are given only for firm matches. Size is stated for part of the rows, as once, few or many counts, or as a class when the clone is expanded.

TRBV5-1	TRBJ2-3	TRBD2	16	few	CASSLATRIAGDTQYF	TGCGCCAGCAGCTTGGCCACGCGGATAGCGGGCGATACGCAGTATTTT
TRBV30	TRBJ1-4	.	13	.	CAGGGATNEKLFF	TGTGCCGGAGGTGGGGCCACTAATGAAAAACTGTTTTTT
TRBV9	TRBJ2-1	.	15	.	CASSVGTSSGNEQFF	TGTGCCAGCAGCGTAGGAACCTCCTCTGGAAATGAGCAGTTCTTC
TRBV2	TRBJ1-6	.	16	.	CASRSQASSYNSPLHF	TGTGCCAGCAGGTCACAGGCAAGCTCCTATAATTCACCCCTCCACTTT
TRBV28	TRBJ2-3	.	13	.	CAAVRDTTDTQYF	TGTGCCGCAGTCCGGGACACCACAGATACGCAGTATTTT
TRBV5-6	TRBJ1-4	TRBD1	15	.	CASSSGQGAYEKLFF	TGTGCCAGCAGCTCGGGACAGGGGGCTTATGAAAAACTGTTTTTT
TRBV7-6	TRBJ2-5	.	15	.	CASSGKTGTLETQYF	TGTGCCAGCAGCGGCAAGACTGGGACTCTCGAGACCCAGTACTTC
TRBV5-6	TRBJ2-1	TRBD1	17	.	CASSFYLAGTGDNEQFF	TGTGCCAGCAGCTTCTACCTTGCTGGGACAGGAGACAATGAGCAGTTCTTC
TRBV28	TRBJ2-7	TRBD1	12	.	CATQGARYEQYF	TGTGCCACTCAGGGGGCGCGTTACGAGCAGTACTTC
TRBV4-1	TRBJ1-1	.	17	.	CASSQDPRGLMNTEAFF	TGCGCCAGCAGCCAAGATCCCCGGGGGCTCATGAACACTGAAGCTTTCTTT
TRBV6-5	TRBJ1-4	.	13	.	CASSYGSGEKLFF	TGTGCCAGCAGTTACGGGTCCGGTGAAAAACTGTTTTTT
TRBV7-3	TRBJ2-1	TRBD2	13	.	CASSPGGNNEQFF	TGTGCCAGCAGCCCCGGGGGGAACAATGAGCAGTTCTTC
TRBV2	TRBJ2-5	.	11	.	CASSESRTAYF	TGTGCCAGCAGTGAAAGCCGGACAGCGTACTTC
TRBV7-6	TRBJ2-5	TRBD2	17	.	CASSLGLAGGLRETQYF	TGTGCCAGCAGCTTAGGACTAGCGGGAGGGTTGAGGGAGACCCAGTACTTC
TRBV19	TRBJ2-7	.	13	.	CASSNSDSYEQYF	TGTGCCAGTAGTAACAGCGACTCCTACGAGCAGTACTTC
TRBV7-8	TRBJ1-1	.	12	.	CASSYREKEAFF	TGTGCCAGCAGCTACAGGGAAAAGGAAGCTTTCTTT
TRBV28	TRBJ1-5	.	13	.	CASSMDSLRPQHF	TGTGCCAGCAGTATGGACAGCCTCAGGCCCCAGCATTTT
TRBV7-2	TRBJ1-5	.	16	.	CASSLGRMGVGQPQHF	TGTGCCAGCAGCTTAGGGCGCATGGGGGTAGGGCAGCCCCAGCATTTT
TRBV5-1	TRBJ1-4	TRBD1	15	.	CASSLGDRDNEKLFF	TGCGCCAGCAGCCTAGGGGACAGGGATAACGAAAAACTGTTTTTT
TRBV27	TRBJ1-1	.	11	.	CSSVQNTEAFF	TGTTCTAGCGTCCAGAACACTGAAGCTTTCTTT
TRBV9	TRBJ1-1	.	12	.	CASSPAGIGAFF	TGTGCCAGCAGCCCGGCGGGAATCGGAGCTTTCTTT
TRBV6-5	TRBJ2-1	TRBD2	15	.	CASSYSASGSYEQFF	TGTGCCAGCAGTTACTCAGCTAGCGGGAGCTATGAGCAGTTCTTC
TRBV11-2	TRBJ1-2	.	13	.	CASSSRANYGYTF	TGTGCCAGCAGCTCCAGGGCTAATTATGGCTACACCTTC
TRBV7-9	TRBJ2-7	TRBD2	15	.	CASSGGTSGYYEQYF	TGTGCCAGCAGCGGAGGGACTAGCGGGTACTACGAGCAGTACTTC
TRBV20-1	TRBJ2-7	TRBD1	11	.	CSPGQGFKQYF	TGCAGTCCGGGACAGGGCTTTAAGCAGTACTTC
TRBV28	TRBJ2-1	TRBD2	16	.	CASSPGGPSGISEQFF	TGTGCCAGCAGTCCGGGCGGTCCTAGCGGGATCTCTGAGCAGTTCTTC
TRBV11-2	TRBJ2-3	.	16	.	CASSLGPHSFTDTQYF	TGTGCCAGCAGCTTAGGTCCTCATAGCTTCACAGATACGCAGTATTTT
TRBV27	TRBJ2-7	.	14	.	CASSPGDKFYEQYF	TGTGCCAGCAGTCCGGGGGACAAATTCTACGAGCAGTACTTC
TRBV5-1	TRBJ2-5	.	15	.	CASSLGSGREETQYF	TGCGCCAGCAGTTTGGGGTCAGGGCGAGAGGAGACCCAGTACTTC
TRBV30	TRBJ2-1	.	13	many	CAWSPSSYNEQFF	TGTGCCTGGTCCCCTAGCTCCTACAATGAGCAGTTCTTC
TRBV19	TRBJ2-7	TRBD2	14	once	CASKLAASGYEQYF	TGTGCCAGTAAACTAGCGGCGTCCGGCTACGAGCAGTACTTC
TRBV7-9	TRBJ1-1	TRBD1	15	.	CASSQWDRVNTEAFF	TGTGCCAGCAGCCAGTGGGACAGGGTGAACACTGAAGCTTTCTTT
TRBV15	TRBJ1-4	.	14	.	CATSRDRVNEKLFF	TGTGCCACCAGCAGAGACAGAGTTAATGAAAAACTGTTTTTT
TRBV28	TRBJ1-1	.	13	.	CASSFGGNTEAFF	TGTGCCAGCAGTTTCGGGGGTAACACTGAAGCTTTCTTT
TRBV12-5	TRBJ2-1	.	14	.	CASGLMAGENEQFF	TGTGCTAGTGGTTTGATGGCAGGGGAAAATGAGCAGTTCTTC
TRBV11-2	TRBJ2-2	TRBD2	17	.	CASSSRGTSEDTGELFF	TGTGCCAGCAGCTCTAGAGGGACTAGCGAAGACACCGGGGAGCTGTTTTTT
TRBV28	TRBJ1-5	.	13	.	CASSPRGIQPQHF	TGTGCCAGCAGTCCTCGGGGAATACAGCCCCAGCATTTT
TRBV2	TRBJ2-1	TRBD2	15	.	CASSNGLAGYNEQFF	TGTGCCAGCAGTAACGGACTAGCGGGATACAATGAGCAGTTCTTC
TRBV28	TRBJ1-5	.	14	many	CASSLPQGNQPQHF	TGTGCCAGCAGTTTACCTCAGGGGAATCAGCCCCAGCATTTT
TRBV7-6	TRBJ1-5	.	17	.	CASSLAPARGSDQPQHF	TGTGCCAGCAGCTTAGCGCCCGCGAGGGGTAGCGATCAGCCCCAGCATTTT
TRBV11-3	TRBJ2-5	.	13	.	CASSREPESAQYF	TGTGCCAGCAGCCGCGAGCCGGAATCGGCCCAGTACTTC
TRBV9	TRBJ2-2	.	13	.	CASSVADTGELFF	TGTGCCAGCAGCGTAGCAGACACTGGGGAGCTGTTTTTT
TRBV2	TRBJ2-3	TRBD2	13	.	CASRATSGYTQYF	TGTGCCAGCAGAGCGACTAGCGGGTATACGCAGTATTTT
TRBV5-1	TRBJ1-4	.	15	.	CASSLVGSANEKLFF	TGCGCCAGCAGCTTGGTAGGGTCGGCTAATGAAAAACTGTTTTTT
TRBV27	TRBJ1-2	TRBD1	14	.	CASRRDRGTYGYTF	TGTGCCAGCAGACGGGACAGGGGGACCTATGGCTACACCTTC
TRBV5-1	TRBJ2-3	TRBD2	16	.	CASSLELAGAVDTQYF	TGCGCCAGCAGCTTGGAGCTAGCGGGAGCAGTAGATACGCAGTATTTT
TRBV7-8	TRBJ1-1	.	15	.	CASSLQAVSLTEAFF	TGTGCCAGCAGCTTACAGGCGGTCTCGCTCACTGAAGCTTTCTTT
TRBV9	TRBJ2-7	.	12	.	CASSVASGDQYF	TGTGCCAGCAGCGTAGCGTCAGGGGACCAGTACTTC
TRBV15	TRBJ1-2	.	12	.	CATSRAGQGYTF	TGTGCCACCAGCAGAGCAGGGCAAGGCTACACCTTC
TRBV6-7	TRBJ2-6	.	18	.	CASSFHRRLQSRANVLTF	TGTGCCAGCAGTTTCCATAGGCGTTTACAAAGTCGGGCCAACGTCCTGACTTTC
TRBV18	TRBJ2-7	TRBD2	14	few	CASSPPELASEQYF	TGTGCCAGCTCACCACCGGAACTAGCGTCCGAGCAGTACTTC
TRBV7-2	TRBJ2-7	.	13	.	CASSSPGLYEQYF	TGTGCCAGCAGCTCACCGGGACTCTACGAGCAGTACTTC
TRBV19	TRBJ2-3	.	14	few	CASSMKLSTDTQYF	TGTGCCAGTAGTATGAAGCTTAGCACAGATACGCAGTATTTT
TRBV5-1	TRBJ1-4	.	14	few	CASSQGPSNEKLFF	TGCGCCAGCTCCCAGGGTCCAAGCAATGAAAAACTGTTTTTT
TRBV4-2	TRBJ2-1	.	15	.	CASSQFWGIYNEQFF	TGTGCCAGCAGCCAATTTTGGGGGATCTACAATGAGCAGTTCTTC
TRBV28	TRBJ2-1	.	11	.	CASSWFNEQFF	TGTGCCAGCAGTTGGTTCAATGAGCAGTTCTTC
TRBV6-5	TRBJ1-4	.	14	.	CASSYSGGNEKLFF	TGTGCCAGCAGTTACTCGGGGGGGAATGAAAAACTGTTTTTT
TRBV7-9	TRBJ2-7	.	14	.	CASSSGLTRDEQYF	TGTGCCAGCAGCTCGGGTTTAACCCGGGACGAGCAGTACTTC
TRBV28	TRBJ2-7	TRBD1	15	.	CASSTPTGARYEQYF	TGTGCCAGCAGTACCCCGACAGGGGCCAGATACGAGCAGTACTTC